A selection of T cell receptor beta chains follows, all from one sample in a study of vaccination effects on CD4 cells after COVID-19. Assay used: immunoSEQ multiplex PCR; TCRdb lists only in-frame clones, some missing. The sample gives fewer than 35,000 clones, roughly four fifths of which show up once; about 14% is in the top ten. The antigens of these receptors remain unknown. The material sequenced was CD4+ T cells from PBMCs cultured with HCoV-229E spike peptides, taken after COVID-19 vaccination. The receptors were gathered from a human donor who received a COVID-19 vaccine. CDR3s include the opening cysteine and the closing phenylalanine or tryptophan. The order of the fields is CDR3 protein, CDR3 DNA, clone size, D gene, J gene, V gene. The D gene is left open where the match is weak. Only some rows state a clone size, as once, few, many or a class for expanded clones.

CDR3: CASSQSTGGTLSKVF
DNA: TGTGCCAGCAGCCAATCGACAGGGGGCACGCTATCCAAGGTTTTC
size: few
D: TRBD1
J: TRBJ2-7
V: TRBV16

CDR3: CASRGLAGTGELFF
DNA: TGTGCCAGTAGGGGGCTAGCGGGGACCGGGGAGCTGTTTTTT
size: NA
D: TRBD2
J: TRBJ2-2
V: TRBV19

CDR3: CASSKGWTGNTGELFF
DNA: TGTGCCAGCAGCAAGGGGTGGACGGGGAACACCGGGGAGCTGTTTTTT
size: NA
D: NA
J: TRBJ2-2
V: TRBV3-1/TRBV3-2

CDR3: CASSQQGGLDEQFF
DNA: TGTGCCAGCAGCCAGCAGGGTGGGTTGGATGAGCAGTTCTTC
size: NA
D: NA
J: TRBJ2-1
V: TRBV7-2

CDR3: CASSQDRGYEQYF
DNA: TGTGCCAGCAGCCAAGACAGGGGCTACGAGCAGTACTTC
size: NA
D: TRBD1
J: TRBJ2-7
V: TRBV9

CDR3: CASSRAGSRRGDEQFF
DNA: TGCGCCAGCAGCCGGGCAGGGAGCCGCCGGGGGGATGAGCAGTTCTTC
size: few
D: TRBD2
J: TRBJ2-1
V: TRBV4-1

CDR3: CASSVGGLEAFF
DNA: TGTGCCAGCAGCGTCGGGGGGCTTGAAGCTTTCTTT
size: once
D: NA
J: TRBJ1-1
V: TRBV3-1/TRBV3-2

CDR3: CSVEESGVGGADTQYF
DNA: TGCAGCGTTGAAGAAAGCGGGGTCGGGGGAGCAGATACGCAGTATTTT
size: once
D: TRBD2
J: TRBJ2-3
V: TRBV29-1

CDR3: CASSQARIGEQYF
DNA: TGTGCCAGCAGCCAGGCCAGAATCGGGGAGCAGTACTTC
size: NA
D: NA
J: TRBJ2-7
V: TRBV14

CDR3: CASSLNLGSGNTIYF
DNA: TGTGCCAGCAGCTTAAATTTGGGCTCTGGAAACACCATATATTTT
size: NA
D: NA
J: TRBJ1-3
V: TRBV7-9

CDR3: CASSYSGGDNQPQHF
DNA: TGTGCCAGCAGTTACTCGGGGGGGGACAATCAGCCCCAGCATTTT
size: NA
D: NA
J: TRBJ1-5
V: TRBV6-5

CDR3: CAWSAEIQGTEAFF
DNA: TGTGCCTGGAGTGCCGAGATACAGGGGACTGAAGCTTTCTTT
size: NA
D: TRBD1
J: TRBJ1-1
V: TRBV30

CDR3: CASSLPGKNSPLHF
DNA: TGTGCCAGTAGTCTCCCGGGAAAGAATTCACCCCTCCACTTT
size: NA
D: NA
J: TRBJ1-6
V: TRBV19

CDR3: CASSQEGRRANEKLFF
DNA: TGTGCCAGCAGCCAAGAAGGGCGGCGGGCTAATGAAAAACTGTTTTTT
size: NA
D: NA
J: TRBJ1-4
V: TRBV3-1/TRBV3-2

CDR3: CASRTVDYEQYF
DNA: TGTGCCAGCAGGACGGTGGACTACGAGCAGTACTTC
size: NA
D: NA
J: TRBJ2-7
V: TRBV6-5

CDR3: CASSTRRTINYGYTF
DNA: TGTGCCAGCAGTACGCGCCGGACAATTAACTATGGCTACACCTTC
size: NA
D: NA
J: TRBJ1-2
V: TRBV6-5

CDR3: CASSLGQGASGANVLTF
DNA: TGCGCCAGCAGCTTGGGCCAGGGGGCGTCTGGGGCCAACGTCCTGACTTTC
size: NA
D: TRBD1
J: TRBJ2-6
V: TRBV5-1

CDR3: CASDRRGIADTQYF
DNA: TGTGCCTCCGACCGCAGGGGGATCGCAGATACGCAGTATTTT
size: few
D: TRBD1
J: TRBJ2-3
V: TRBV5-5

CDR3: CASSHEQAGTKNEQFF
DNA: TGTGCCAGTTCCCACGAGCAAGCGGGAACTAAAAATGAGCAGTTCTTC
size: NA
D: TRBD2
J: TRBJ2-1
V: TRBV10-3

CDR3: CASSHLAGRGEQFF
DNA: TGTGCCAGCAGCCATCTAGCGGGGCGTGGTGAGCAGTTCTTC
size: NA
D: TRBD2
J: TRBJ2-1
V: TRBV5-8

CDR3: CASSPQFGSSDTQYF
DNA: TGTGCCAGCAGCCCGCAGTTTGGTAGCTCAGATACGCAGTATTTT
size: NA
D: NA
J: TRBJ2-3
V: TRBV3-1/TRBV3-2

CDR3: CASSERKENSPLHF
DNA: TGTGCCAGCAGTGAACGAAAGGAGAATTCACCCCTCCACTTT
size: NA
D: NA
J: TRBJ1-6
V: TRBV6-1

CDR3: CASSSPGRETQYF
DNA: TGCGCCAGCAGTTCGCCGGGTCGAGAGACCCAGTACTTC
size: once
D: NA
J: TRBJ2-5
V: TRBV5-1

CDR3: CSASSGDYGYTF
DNA: TGCAGTGCTAGTTCAGGGGACTATGGCTACACCTTC
size: NA
D: NA
J: TRBJ1-2
V: TRBV20-1

CDR3: CASSYQREYGEQYF
DNA: TGTGCCAGCAGTTACCAGCGGGAGTACGGCGAGCAGTACTTC
size: NA
D: TRBD2
J: TRBJ2-7
V: TRBV6-5

CDR3: CASSLALSQETQYF
DNA: TGTGCCAGCAGCTTAGCTCTGTCTCAAGAGACCCAGTACTTC
size: once
D: NA
J: TRBJ2-5
V: TRBV7-2

CDR3: CASISRGYEQYF
DNA: TGTGCCAGCATCTCACGCGGTTACGAGCAGTACTTC
size: NA
D: NA
J: TRBJ2-7
V: TRBV6-5

CDR3: CASSIRNREETQYF
DNA: TGCGCCAGCTCCATCAGAAACAGGGAAGAGACCCAGTACTTC
size: NA
D: NA
J: TRBJ2-5
V: TRBV5-1

CDR3: CASSQVELDYSPLHF
DNA: TGTGCCAGCAGCCAAGTCGAGCTCGACTATTCACCCCTCCACTTT
size: NA
D: NA
J: TRBJ1-6
V: TRBV4-2

CDR3: CASRHREETQYF
DNA: TGTGCCAGCAGGCACAGGGAGGAGACCCAGTACTTC
size: once
D: NA
J: TRBJ2-5
V: TRBV6-4

CDR3: CASSADLDRGMENTIYF
DNA: TGTGCCAGCAGTGCCGACTTGGACAGGGGGATGGAAAACACCATATATTTT
size: medium-sized
D: TRBD1
J: TRBJ1-3
V: TRBV6-1

CDR3: CASAGDRMNTEAFF
DNA: TGTGCCAGCGCTGGGGACAGAATGAACACTGAAGCTTTCTTT
size: NA
D: TRBD1
J: TRBJ1-1
V: TRBV25-1

CDR3: CASSPDRRYGYTF
DNA: TGTGCCAGCAGCCCCGACAGACGCTATGGCTACACCTTC
size: NA
D: NA
J: TRBJ1-2
V: TRBV6-5

CDR3: CASSYSTGAAGNTIYF
DNA: TGTGCCAGCAGTTACTCAACAGGGGCGGCAGGAAACACCATATATTTT
size: NA
D: TRBD1
J: TRBJ1-3
V: TRBV6-5

CDR3: CASSLSDRGHYEQYF
DNA: TGTGCCAGCAGTTTAAGCGACAGGGGGCACTACGAGCAGTACTTC
size: NA
D: TRBD1
J: TRBJ2-7
V: TRBV27

CDR3: CASSESHQPQHF
DNA: TGTGCCAGCTCTGAATCGCATCAGCCCCAGCATTTT
size: NA
D: NA
J: TRBJ1-5
V: TRBV18

CDR3: CSVRQGEHQPQHF
DNA: TGCAGCGTTAGACAGGGGGAACACCAGCCCCAGCATTTT
size: NA
D: TRBD1
J: TRBJ1-5
V: TRBV29-1

CDR3: CASSLNSQGTEQYF
DNA: TGTGCCAGCAGCTTAAATAGTCAGGGTACCGAGCAGTACTTC
size: NA
D: NA
J: TRBJ2-7
V: TRBV7-9

CDR3: CASSGANVLTF
DNA: TGTGCCAGCTCTGGGGCCAACGTCCTGACTTTC
size: NA
D: NA
J: TRBJ2-6
V: TRBV18

CDR3: CASSKEAGAQETQYF
DNA: TGTGCCAGCAGTAAGGAAGCTGGGGCACAAGAGACCCAGTACTTC
size: NA
D: NA
J: TRBJ2-5
V: TRBV2

CDR3: CATWKANTGELFF
DNA: TGTGCCACCTGGAAAGCGAACACCGGGGAGCTGTTTTTT
size: few
D: NA
J: TRBJ2-2
V: TRBV5-4